This entry describes one T cell receptor beta chain. The sample comes from a study of PD-L1 blockade in urothelial cancer. Time point here: peripheral blood 6 weeks after treatment start. The protocol was immunoSEQ multiplex PCR, while the TCRdb copy is restricted to in-frame clones and leaves out a portion. This table holds about 51,000 clones, approximately 90% found once. The source was PBMCs, collected around atezolizumab (anti-PD-L1) treatment. The sequence came from a man in his 60s with urothelial cancer.

The CDR3 DNA is TGTGCCAGCAGTTTACTAGCGGGAGTAGGAGAGACCCAGTACTTC. It codes for CASSLLAGVGETQYF. The chain joins TRBV6-6 to TRBJ2-5; TRBD2 matches at 11 bases. This CDR3 contains 15 residues. The germline gives CDR1 MNHNY, CDR2 SVGAGI (reference sequence). With 4 bases clipped from V and 4 bases from J, the junction kept 5 bases outside the gene matches.